This TCR beta chain was documented in a study of radiation and T cells in renal cell carcinoma. This CDR3 has 12 amino acids. Germline CDR1 and CDR2: KGHSY and FQNENV. The V end was cut by 4 bases, the J end by 1 base, with 5 bases between. As to treatment: treatment-naive control, cytoreductive nephrectomy. Treatment-naive patients without radiation supplied the control tumors at nephrectomy. The patient's renal cell carcinoma had clear cell pathology. By its share, this clone is large. TCRdb's copy holds only in-frame clones and misses some; the assay was immunoSEQ multiplex PCR. The data hold over 15,000 clones, with about 50% observed a single time.

The sequencing used tumor tissue, collected from a patient whose treatment was nephrectomy without radiotherapy. This chain joins TRBV16 and TRBJ2-7, with D perhaps TRBD2 (5 bases). This clonotype originated in a man aged 40-49 years with renal cell carcinoma. This CDR3 is CASSRGSYEQYF. The CDR3, as DNA: TGTGCCAGCAGCCGAGGGTCCTACGAGCAGTACTTC.